These 4 T cell receptor beta chains were sequenced from one sample in a study of cytomegalovirus exposure and HLA in healthy donors. Vbeta (60) and Jbeta (13) primers were used in the PCR. Method: immunoSEQ multiplex PCR; TCRdb's copy keeps in-frame clones and lacks some. The table includes approximately 150,000 clones, over 70% detected once. The sequencing input was PBMCs. All receptors come from a man aged 30 to 45 in good health and CMV-seronegative.

This clone was observed a handful of times. This chain links TRBV18 with TRBJ1-2, with D unresolved. This CDR3 is built from 15 residues. Trimming left V 2 bases short and J 7 bases short, with 17 bases between. The germline V gene has CDR1 KGHSH and CDR2 LQKENI. In DNA, the CDR3 is TGTGCCAGCTCACCAGGGGTGGCGGGCCCTATTGGCTACACCTTC. Encoded protein: CASSPGVAGPIGYTF.

The chain employs TRBV7-8 and TRBJ2-3; tentatively, D is TRBD1 (5 bases). The CDR3 spans 17 residues. Trimming took off 2 bases at V and 2 bases at J, with 17 bases between the two ends. The germline gives CDR1 SGHVS, CDR2 FQNEAQ. The CDR3 bases are TGTGCCAGCAGCTTACGCAGGGTCCTACCGAACACAGATACGCAGTATTTT. Residues: CASSLRRVLPNTDTQYF.

J is TRBJ2-3 and V is TRBV7-8; TRBD2 aligns across 7 bases. The CDR3 runs 14 residues. V lost 4 bases to trimming and J lost 4 bases; unmatched junction nucleotides: 5. The germline V gene encodes CDR1 SGHVS and CDR2 FQNEAQ. DNA of the CDR3: TGTGCCAGCAGCTCGCGGAGCGGGGCAGATACGCAGTATTTT. It codes for CASSSRSGADTQYF.

This chain connects TRBV30 to TRBJ1-2, with D uncertain. The germline V gene has CDR1 GTSNPN and CDR2 SVGIG (reference sequence). This CDR3 comprises 15 residues. V lost 0 bases and J lost 0, with 11 bases in between. The CDR3 loop is CAWSVERRANYGYTF. The CDR3 DNA reads TGTGCCTGGAGTGTAGAGAGAAGAGCTAACTATGGCTACACCTTC.